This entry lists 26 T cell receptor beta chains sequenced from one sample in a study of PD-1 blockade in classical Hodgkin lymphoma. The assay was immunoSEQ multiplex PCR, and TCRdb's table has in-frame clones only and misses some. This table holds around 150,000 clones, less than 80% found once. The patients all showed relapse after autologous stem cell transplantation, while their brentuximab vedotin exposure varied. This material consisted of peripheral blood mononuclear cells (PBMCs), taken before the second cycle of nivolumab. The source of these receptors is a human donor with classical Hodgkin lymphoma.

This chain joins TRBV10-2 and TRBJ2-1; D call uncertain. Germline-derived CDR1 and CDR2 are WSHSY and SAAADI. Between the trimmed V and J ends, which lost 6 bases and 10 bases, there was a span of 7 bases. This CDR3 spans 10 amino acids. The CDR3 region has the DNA TGCGCCAGCAGGGGCTGGGAGCAGTTCTTC. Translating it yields CASRGWEQFF.

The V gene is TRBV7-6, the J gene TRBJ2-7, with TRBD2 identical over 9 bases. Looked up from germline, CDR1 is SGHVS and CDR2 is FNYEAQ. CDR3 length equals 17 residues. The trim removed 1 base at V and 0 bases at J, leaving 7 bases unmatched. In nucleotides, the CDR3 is TGTGCCAGCAGCTTAGTGGCTAGCGGGGCGAGCTCCTACGAGCAGTACTTC. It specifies CASSLVASGASSYEQYF.

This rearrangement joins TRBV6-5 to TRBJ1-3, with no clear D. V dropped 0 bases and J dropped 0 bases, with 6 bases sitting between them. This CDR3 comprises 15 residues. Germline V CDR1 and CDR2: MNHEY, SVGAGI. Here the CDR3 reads CASSYSSHSGNTIYF. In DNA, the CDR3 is TGTGCCAGCAGTTACTCGTCCCACTCTGGAAACACCATATATTTT.

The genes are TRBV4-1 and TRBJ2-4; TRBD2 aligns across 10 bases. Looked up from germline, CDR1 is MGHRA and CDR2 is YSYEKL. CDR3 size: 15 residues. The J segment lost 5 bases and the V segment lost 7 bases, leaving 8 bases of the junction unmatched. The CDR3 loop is CASNPSGRGENIQYF. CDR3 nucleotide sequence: TGCGCCAGCAACCCTAGCGGGAGAGGGGAAAACATTCAGTACTTC.

The CDR3 loop reads CSVGAGGPRYNEQFF. CDR3 in DNA: TGCAGCGTTGGAGCGGGAGGTCCCCGCTACAATGAGCAGTTCTTC. The rearrangement uses TRBV29-1 and TRBJ2-1, with 9 bases matching TRBD2. CDR1 and CDR2 from the germline V gene are SQVTM and ANQGSEA. The length of the CDR3 is 15 residues. J gave up 3 bases and V 4 bases, and 7 bases lay outside the gene matches.

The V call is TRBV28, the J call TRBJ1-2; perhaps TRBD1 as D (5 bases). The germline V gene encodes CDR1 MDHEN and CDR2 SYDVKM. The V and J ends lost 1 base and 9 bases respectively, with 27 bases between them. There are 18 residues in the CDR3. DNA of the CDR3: TGTGCCAGCAGTTTATCCTCTCGGGGACGGCCCTCTGAGGAAAGCTACACCTTC. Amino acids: CASSLSSRGRPSEESYTF.

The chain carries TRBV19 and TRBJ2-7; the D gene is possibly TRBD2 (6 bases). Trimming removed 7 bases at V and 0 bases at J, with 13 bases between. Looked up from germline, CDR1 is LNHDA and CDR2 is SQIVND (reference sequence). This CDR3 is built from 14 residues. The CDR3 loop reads CASTSAEGSYEQYF. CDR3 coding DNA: TGTGCCAGTACCTCAGCGGAGGGCTCCTACGAGCAGTACTTC.

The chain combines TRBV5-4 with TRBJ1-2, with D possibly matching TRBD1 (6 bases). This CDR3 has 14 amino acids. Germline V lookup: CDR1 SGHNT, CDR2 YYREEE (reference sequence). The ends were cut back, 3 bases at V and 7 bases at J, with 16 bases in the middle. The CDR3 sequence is CASSSGNRATGYTF. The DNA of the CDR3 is TGTGCCAGCAGCTCGGGTAACAGGGCAACTGGCTACACCTTC.

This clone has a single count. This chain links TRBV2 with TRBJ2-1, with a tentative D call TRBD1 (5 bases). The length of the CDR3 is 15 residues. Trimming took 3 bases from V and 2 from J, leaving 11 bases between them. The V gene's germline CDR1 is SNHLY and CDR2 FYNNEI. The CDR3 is CASSDWQGTYNEQFF. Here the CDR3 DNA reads TGTGCCAGCAGTGATTGGCAGGGAACCTACAATGAGCAGTTCTTC.

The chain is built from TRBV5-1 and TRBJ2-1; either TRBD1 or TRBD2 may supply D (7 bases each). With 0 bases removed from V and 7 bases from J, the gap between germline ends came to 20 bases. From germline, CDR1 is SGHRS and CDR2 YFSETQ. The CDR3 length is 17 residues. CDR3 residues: CASSLVFAGAGGNEQFF. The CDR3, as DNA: TGCGCCAGCAGCTTGGTCTTTGCGGGAGCAGGGGGAAATGAGCAGTTCTTC.

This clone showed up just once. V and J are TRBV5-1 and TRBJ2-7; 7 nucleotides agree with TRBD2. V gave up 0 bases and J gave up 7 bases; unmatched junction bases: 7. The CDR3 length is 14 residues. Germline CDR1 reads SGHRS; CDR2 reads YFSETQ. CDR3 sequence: CASSLAATGGEQYF. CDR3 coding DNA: TGCGCCAGCAGCTTGGCCGCTACGGGGGGAGAGCAGTACTTC.

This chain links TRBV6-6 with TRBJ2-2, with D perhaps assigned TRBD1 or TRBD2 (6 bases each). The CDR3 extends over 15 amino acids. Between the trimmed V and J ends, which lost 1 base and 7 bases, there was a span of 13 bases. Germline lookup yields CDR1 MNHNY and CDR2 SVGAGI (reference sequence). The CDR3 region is CASSYWGARDGELFF. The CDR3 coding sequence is TGTGCCAGCAGTTACTGGGGGGCAAGGGACGGGGAGCTGTTTTTT.

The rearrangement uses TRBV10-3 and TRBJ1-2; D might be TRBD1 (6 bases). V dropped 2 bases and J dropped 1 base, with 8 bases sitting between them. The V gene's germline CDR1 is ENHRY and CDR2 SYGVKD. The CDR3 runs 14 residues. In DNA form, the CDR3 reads TGTGCCATCAGTGAGGAGGGGGATAACTATGGCTACACCTTC. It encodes CAISEEGDNYGYTF.

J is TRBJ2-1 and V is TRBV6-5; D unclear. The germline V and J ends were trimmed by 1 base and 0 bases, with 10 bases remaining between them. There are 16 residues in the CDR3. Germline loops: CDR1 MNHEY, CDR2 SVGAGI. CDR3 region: CASSYYRPGSYNEQFF. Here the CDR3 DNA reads TGTGCCAGCAGTTACTATCGCCCTGGCTCCTACAATGAGCAGTTCTTC.

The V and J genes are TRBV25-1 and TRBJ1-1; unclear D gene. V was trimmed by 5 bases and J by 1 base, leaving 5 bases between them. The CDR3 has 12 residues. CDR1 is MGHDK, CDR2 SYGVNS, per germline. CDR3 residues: CASSPTNTEAFF. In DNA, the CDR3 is TGTGCCAGCAGTCCCACGAACACTGAAGCTTTCTTT.

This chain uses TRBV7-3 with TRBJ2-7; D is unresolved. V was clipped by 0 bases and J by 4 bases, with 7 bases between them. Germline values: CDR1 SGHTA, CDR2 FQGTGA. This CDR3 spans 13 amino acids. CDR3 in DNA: TGTGCCAGCAGCTTAACGAAAGGGTACGAGCAGTACTTC. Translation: CASSLTKGYEQYF. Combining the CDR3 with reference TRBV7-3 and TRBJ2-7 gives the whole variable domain GAGVSQTPSNKVTEKGKYVELRCDPISGHTALYWYRQSLGQGPEFLIYFQGTGAADDSGLPNDRFFAVRPEGSVSTLKIQRTERGDSAVYLCASSLTKGYEQYFGPGTRLTVT.

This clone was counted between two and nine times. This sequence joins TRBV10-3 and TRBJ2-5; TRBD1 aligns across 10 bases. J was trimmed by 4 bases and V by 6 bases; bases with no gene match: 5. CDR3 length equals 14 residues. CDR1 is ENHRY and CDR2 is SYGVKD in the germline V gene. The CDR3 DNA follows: TGTGCCATCAGAGAGACAGGGGGCGCAGAGACCCAGTACTTC. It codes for CAIRETGGAETQYF.

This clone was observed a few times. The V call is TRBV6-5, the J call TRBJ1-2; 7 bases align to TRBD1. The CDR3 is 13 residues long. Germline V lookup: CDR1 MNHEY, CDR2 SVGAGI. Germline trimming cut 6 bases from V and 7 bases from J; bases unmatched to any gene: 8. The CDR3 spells CASSRTGDSGYTF. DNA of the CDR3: TGTGCCAGCAGCCGTACAGGGGACTCTGGCTACACCTTC.

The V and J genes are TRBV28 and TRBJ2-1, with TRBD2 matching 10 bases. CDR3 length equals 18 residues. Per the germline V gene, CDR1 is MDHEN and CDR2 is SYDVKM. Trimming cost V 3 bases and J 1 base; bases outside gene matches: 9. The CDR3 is CASSLVYKLAGSYNEQFF. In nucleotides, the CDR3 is TGTGCCAGCAGTTTGGTATACAAACTAGCGGGGTCCTACAATGAGCAGTTCTTC.

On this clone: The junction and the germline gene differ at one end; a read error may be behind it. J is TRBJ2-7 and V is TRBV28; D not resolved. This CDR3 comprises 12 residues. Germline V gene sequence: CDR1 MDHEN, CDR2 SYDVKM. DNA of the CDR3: TGCATGTCGTCCAGGCAAGACTACGAGCAGTACTTC. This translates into CMSSRQDYEQYF.

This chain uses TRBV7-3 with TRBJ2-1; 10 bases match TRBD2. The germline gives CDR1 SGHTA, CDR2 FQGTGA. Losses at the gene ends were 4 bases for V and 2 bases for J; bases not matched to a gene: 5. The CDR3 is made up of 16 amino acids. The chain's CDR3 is CASSSRTSGAYNEQFF. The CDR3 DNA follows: TGTGCCAGCAGCTCCCGGACTAGCGGTGCCTACAATGAGCAGTTCTTC.

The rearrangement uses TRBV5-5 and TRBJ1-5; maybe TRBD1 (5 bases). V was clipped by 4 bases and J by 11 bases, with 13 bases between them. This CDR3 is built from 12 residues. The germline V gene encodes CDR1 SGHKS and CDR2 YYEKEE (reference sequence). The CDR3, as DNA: TGTGCCAGCAGCAATTTTACAGGTACCCAGCATTTT. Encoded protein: CASSNFTGTQHF.

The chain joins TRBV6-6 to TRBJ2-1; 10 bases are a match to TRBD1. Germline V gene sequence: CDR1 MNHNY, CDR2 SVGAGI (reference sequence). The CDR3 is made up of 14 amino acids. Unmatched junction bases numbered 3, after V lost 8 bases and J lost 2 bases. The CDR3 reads CASRTGGAYNEQFF. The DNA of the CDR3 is TGTGCCAGCCGGACAGGGGGAGCCTACAATGAGCAGTTCTTC.

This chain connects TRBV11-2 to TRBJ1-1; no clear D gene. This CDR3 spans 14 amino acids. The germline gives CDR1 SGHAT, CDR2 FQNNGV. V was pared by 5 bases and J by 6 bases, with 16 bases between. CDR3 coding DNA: TGTGCCAGCAGCGCCCCCCGGGTTGGGGCTGAAGCTTTCTTT. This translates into CASSAPRVGAEAFF.

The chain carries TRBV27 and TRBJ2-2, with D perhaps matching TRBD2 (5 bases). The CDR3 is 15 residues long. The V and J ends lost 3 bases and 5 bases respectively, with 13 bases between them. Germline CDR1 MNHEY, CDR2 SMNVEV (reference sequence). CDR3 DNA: TGTGCCAGCAGTTTTTACGGGGTAGATACCGGGGAGCTGTTTTTT. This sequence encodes CASSFYGVDTGELFF.

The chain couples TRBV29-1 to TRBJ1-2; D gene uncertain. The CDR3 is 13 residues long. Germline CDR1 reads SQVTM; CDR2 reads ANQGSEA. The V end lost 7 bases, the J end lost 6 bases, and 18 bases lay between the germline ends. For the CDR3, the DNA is TGCAGCGCCCAATGGCGGACGTTTGATGGCTACACCTTC. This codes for CSAQWRTFDGYTF.